The 16 T cell receptor beta chains reported below all come from one sample, sequenced in a study of cytomegalovirus exposure and HLA in healthy donors. Use of 60 Vbeta and 13 Jbeta primers characterized the PCR. This table comes from immunoSEQ multiplex PCR, and its TCRdb copy is limited to in-frame clones, with some not included. The sample features approximately 40,000 clones, with approximately 6% in its top ten. Sequencing was carried out using PBMCs. These receptors were obtained from a human donor in good health.

The genes are TRBV11-2 and TRBJ1-4; D is possibly TRBD1 (6 bases). CDR1 and CDR2 (germline): SGHAT, FQNNGV. Trimming took off 0 bases at V and 7 bases at J, with 15 bases between the two ends. The CDR3 consists of 16 residues. CDR3 loop: CASSLDPQGRAEKLFF. CDR3 sequence (DNA): TGTGCCAGCAGCTTAGATCCCCAGGGGAGAGCTGAAAAACTGTTTTTT.

For the CDR3, the DNA is TGTGCCAGTAGTTTACAGGGGGGGAACGAGCAGTACTTC. This translates into CASSLQGGNEQYF. The gene calls are TRBV19 and TRBJ2-7, with D possibly being TRBD1 (8 bases). The CDR3 totals 13 residues. Germline-derived CDR1 and CDR2 are LNHDA and SQIVND (reference sequence). Trimming left V 5 bases short and J 5 bases short, with 13 bases between. The whole variable domain, filled in from reference TRBV19 and TRBJ2-7, reads DGGITQSPKYLFRKEGQNVTLSCEQNLNHDAMYWYRQDPGQGLRLIYYSQIVNDFQKGDIAEGYSVSREKKESFPLTVTSAQKNPTAFYLCASSLQGGNEQYFGPGTRLTVT.

The chain joins TRBV19 to TRBJ1-5; TRBD1 is a possible D gene (5 bases). Per germline, CDR1 LNHDA and CDR2 SQIVND (reference sequence). Trimming left V 10 bases short and J 6 bases short, with 19 bases between. The length of the CDR3 is 14 residues. CDR3 nucleotides: TGTGCCACTGCGAGGCAGGGAGGAGGTCAGCCCCAGCATTTT. Translating it yields CATARQGGGQPQHF.

The chain uses TRBV29-1 and TRBJ2-7; D not certain. CDR1 and CDR2 (germline): SQVTM, ANQGSEA. The length of the CDR3 is 12 residues. Trimming removed 4 bases at V and 4 bases at J, with 11 bases between. CDR3 residues: CSVVGSGYEQYF. In DNA form, the CDR3 reads TGCAGCGTTGTGGGCAGTGGGTACGAGCAGTACTTC.

The chain uses TRBV19 and TRBJ1-1; D uncertain. Looked up from germline, CDR1 is LNHDA and CDR2 is SQIVND (reference sequence). The CDR3 runs to 12 residues. With 5 bases removed from V and 1 base from J, the gap between germline ends came to 5 bases. CDR3 in amino acids: CASSAGNTEAFF. The CDR3 DNA follows: TGTGCCAGTAGTGCAGGGAACACTGAAGCTTTCTTT.

The chain joins TRBV28 to TRBJ1-2, with 8 positions matching TRBD1. Germline loops: CDR1 MDHEN, CDR2 SYDVKM. The CDR3 has 15 amino acids. Trimming at V came to 6 bases and at J to 3 bases, leaving 9 bases not matched to a gene. The CDR3 loop reads CASSPGQGGDYGYTF. The CDR3 DNA reads TGTGCCAGCAGCCCCGGACAGGGAGGGGACTATGGCTACACCTTC.

This chain joins TRBV10-1 and TRBJ1-4, with TRBD1 matching 7 bases. V shed 7 bases and J 0 bases; nucleotides not matched to a gene: 11. Germline V lookup: CDR1 WNHNN, CDR2 SYGVQD (reference sequence). The CDR3 consists of 17 residues. In DNA form, the CDR3 reads TGCGCCAGCATCTCGGGACAGCTGGGAGCAACTAATGAAAAACTGTTTTTT. Encoded protein: CASISGQLGATNEKLFF.

This sequence joins TRBV5-1 and TRBJ2-2, with a possible D match to TRBD1 (5 bases). The germline V gene has CDR1 SGHRS and CDR2 YFSETQ. The CDR3 covers 15 residues. The V and J ends lost 0 bases and 6 bases respectively, with 12 bases between them. Here the CDR3 DNA reads TGCGCCAGCAGCTTGGGTCAAGGGGATGCCGGGGAGCTGTTTTTT. Protein sequence: CASSLGQGDAGELFF.

The DNA of the CDR3 is TGTGCCAGCGGTGGTTTGGCAGGGGCCTACTCCTACGAGCAGTACTTC. Protein: CASGGLAGAYSYEQYF. The chain joins TRBV2 to TRBJ2-7; tentatively, D is TRBD1 (6 bases). This CDR3 comprises 16 residues. Germline CDR1 and CDR2: SNHLY and FYNNEI. V gave up 8 bases and J gave up 0 bases, with 20 bases separating them.

The chain carries TRBV5-6 and TRBJ2-7, with 7 bases lining up with TRBD1. Germline trimming cut 0 bases from V and 0 bases from J; bases unmatched to any gene: 9. Germline V gene data show CDR1 as SGHDT and CDR2 as YYEEEE. The CDR3 consists of 17 residues. The CDR3 region has the DNA TGTGCCAGCAGCTTGGGACAGGGCTACTACTTCTCCTACGAGCAGTACTTC. It is translated as CASSLGQGYYFSYEQYF.

The gene calls are TRBV9 and TRBJ2-7; D is possibly TRBD1 (6 bases). In germline, CDR1 is SGDLS, CDR2 YYNGEE. V was pared by 0 bases and J by 2 bases, with 9 bases between. The CDR3 covers 14 residues. Written as DNA, the CDR3 is TGTGCCAGCAGCGTAGGGGGGCCGCCCTACGAGCAGTACTTC. It yields the protein CASSVGGPPYEQYF.

The chain has TRBV19 and TRBJ2-5; D is perhaps TRBD2 (6 bases). The end of the DNA is better explained by TRBJ2-7, so the J call may be wrong. This CDR3 has 15 residues. Germline V CDR1 and CDR2: LNHDA, SQIVND (reference sequence). Written as DNA, the CDR3 is TGTGCCAGTAGTCAGGCTCAGGGACTTGACTACGAGCAGTACTTC. Its translation is CASSQAQGLDYEQYF.

The V call is TRBV5-1, the J call TRBJ1-1; possibly TRBD1 for D (6 bases). Looked up from germline, CDR1 is SGHRS and CDR2 is YFSETQ. With 4 bases removed from V and 6 bases from J, the gap between germline ends came to 13 bases. The CDR3 is made up of 13 amino acids. CDR3 in DNA: TGCGCCAGCAGCGAGGGGGTAGGCCCTGAAGCTTTCTTT. Its protein product is CASSEGVGPEAFF. Filled out from reference TRBV5-1 and TRBJ1-1, the complete variable domain reads KAGVTQTPRYLIKTRGQQVTLSCSPISGHRSVSWYQQTPGQGLQFLFEYFSETQRNKGNFPGRFSGRQFSNSRSEMNVSTLELGDSALYLCASSEGVGPEAFFGQGTRLTVV.

The chain employs TRBV7-9 and TRBJ2-5; the match to TRBD2 covers 7 bases. With the DNA end fitting TRBJ2-7 better, the J assignment may be wrong. Germline V gives CDR1 SEHNR, CDR2 FQNEAQ (reference sequence). This CDR3 contains 14 residues. The CDR3 DNA is TGTGCCAGCAGCTTGGGGGGGAACGAGTACGAGCAGTACTTC. Residues: CASSLGGNEYEQYF.

CDR3 nucleotide sequence: TGTGCCAGCAGCCAAGATGAGACGGGGGGGGCCTACAATGAGCAGTTCTTC. Amino acids: CASSQDETGGAYNEQFF. The chain links TRBV4-2 to TRBJ2-1, with 8 positions matching TRBD2. The J segment lost 2 bases and the V segment lost 0 bases, leaving 6 bases of the junction unmatched. The CDR3 runs 17 residues. Germline V gene sequence: CDR1 LGHNA, CDR2 YNFKEQ.

The DNA of the CDR3 is TGTGCCTGGGGAAAGCGGGGGTCGGTGGAGACCCAGTACTTC. It translates to CAWGKRGSVETQYF. V and J are TRBV30 and TRBJ2-5; 8 nucleotides match TRBD2. This CDR3 is built from 14 residues. The V segment lost 5 bases and the J segment 5 bases; nucleotides outside the gene matches: 10. The germline V gene encodes CDR1 GTSNPN and CDR2 SVGIG (reference sequence).